The 18 T cell receptor beta chains below all came from one sample that was sequenced in a study of CD8 T cells in ankylosing spondylitis. TCRdb ran MiXCR on the 5' RACE reads and lists one entry per CDR3 protein. The data show about 840,000 distinct CDR3 sequences, with 12% seen just once and approximately 0.5% held by the top ten. Overall study results and limits: A motif of eight highly homologous TCR beta variants was seen as apparently characteristic of ankylosing spondylitis blood.

Antigens for these TCRs are unknown. The source material was blood, either unsorted or a sorted T cell fraction (not recorded which). The source is a male donor with ankylosing spondylitis.

Only a few counts were recorded for this clonotype. The chain combines TRBV6-5 with TRBJ2-1, with 12 bases aligning to TRBD2. V shed 5 bases, J shed 4 bases, and the junction held 9 bases outside the gene matches. The CDR3 runs to 17 residues. Germline CDR1 reads MNHEY; CDR2 reads SVGAGI. For the CDR3, the DNA is TGTGCCAGCAGTAACCTAGCGGGGGGGCCTGTTTACAATGAGCAGTTCTTC. Its translation is CASSNLAGGPVYNEQFF.

In its sample, this clonotype was seen many times. The V gene is TRBV4-3, the J gene TRBJ2-3, with D hard to call. V was shortened by 1 base and J by 2 bases, with 10 bases between the two germline ends. Germline CDR1 LGHNA, CDR2 YSLEER. The CDR3 is made up of 15 amino acids. The CDR3 reads CASSQGHLITDTQYF. The CDR3, as DNA: TGCGCCAGCAGCCAAGGACATCTGATCACAGATACGCAGTATTTT.

The V and J genes are TRBV20-1 and TRBJ1-2; TRBD1 is a possible D gene (5 bases). Trimming took off 6 bases at V and 0 bases at J, with 20 bases between the two ends. Germline loops: CDR1 DFQATT, CDR2 SNEGSKA (reference sequence). CDR3 size: 16 residues. CDR3 amino acids: CSAGGPTKRSNYGYTF. The CDR3 DNA follows: TGCAGTGCCGGGGGACCCACGAAACGGTCTAACTATGGCTACACCTTC.

This clonotype was picked up a small number of times. This sequence joins TRBV5-1 and TRBJ2-5, with TRBD2 as a possible D gene (5 bases). V lost 7 bases and J lost 2, with 12 bases in between. Germline lookup yields CDR1 SGHRS and CDR2 YFSETQ. CDR3 length: 13 amino acids. This chain's CDR3 is CASQLVSQETQYF. CDR3 nucleotide sequence: TGCGCCAGCCAACTAGTTAGTCAAGAGACCCAGTACTTC.

The chain uses TRBV7-9 and TRBJ2-5; D not resolved. Germline V lookup: CDR1 SEHNR, CDR2 FQNEAQ (reference sequence). The CDR3 extends over 12 amino acids. V gave up 3 bases and J gave up 5 bases, with 7 bases separating them. CDR3 DNA: TGTGCCAGCAGCTTTTCATGGGAGACCCAGTACTTC. It specifies CASSFSWETQYF.

CDR3 loop: CAGQGLSAFF. The CDR3 DNA reads as TGTGCCGGTCAGGGTCTCTCAGCTTTCTTT. The gene calls are TRBV30 and TRBJ1-1; D is possibly TRBD1 (5 bases). V lost 8 bases and J 10 bases, leaving 14 bases between the germline ends. Germline values: CDR1 GTSNPN, CDR2 SVGIG (reference sequence). This CDR3 spans 10 amino acids.

At least ten counts were recorded for this clonotype. The chain is built from TRBV20-1 and TRBJ2-5; perhaps TRBD1 as D (6 bases). The CDR3 length is 13 residues. Looked up from germline, CDR1 is DFQATT and CDR2 is SNEGSKA (reference sequence). Trimming took off 3 bases at V and 1 base at J, with 9 bases between the two ends. The CDR3 DNA reads TGCAGTGCTAGGAGGGGGTTCCAAGAGACCCAGTACTTC. Translating gives CSARRGFQETQYF.

This clonotype showed up just a few times. This rearrangement joins TRBV4-3 to TRBJ2-6; D gene ambiguous. V was trimmed by 0 bases and J by 0 bases, leaving 6 bases between them. The length of the CDR3 is 16 residues. Germline CDR1 LGHNA, CDR2 YSLEER. CDR3 nucleotide sequence: TGCGCCAGCAGCCAAGATGTCTTCTCTGGGGCCAACGTCCTGACTTTC. Its protein product is CASSQDVFSGANVLTF.

The chain joins TRBV6-5 to TRBJ1-6, with no clear D. Per the germline V gene, CDR1 is MNHEY and CDR2 is SVGAGI. V gave up 0 bases and J gave up 8 bases, with 11 bases separating them. The CDR3 contains 15 residues. Here the CDR3 DNA reads TGTGCCAGCAGTTACTCGATACAGAGGGATTCACCCCTCCACTTT. Amino acids: CASSYSIQRDSPLHF.

This clonotype occurred many times. The V and J genes are TRBV12-3 or TRBV12-4 and TRBJ1-2; D ambiguous. Between the trimmed V and J ends, which lost 7 bases and 2 bases, there was a span of 11 bases. The CDR3 runs to 13 residues. CDR3 coding DNA: TGTGCCAGCACCCAAGTCAGCAACTATGGCTACACCTTC. Its protein is CASTQVSNYGYTF.

This clonotype appeared a few times. The rearrangement uses TRBV6-5 and TRBJ1-2; 7 bases align to TRBD1. Looked up from germline, CDR1 is MNHEY and CDR2 is SVGAGI. Trimming cost V 3 bases and J 2 bases; bases outside gene matches: 6. The CDR3 consists of 15 residues. Written as DNA, the CDR3 is TGTGCCAGCAGTTATAAGGGACAGCTCAACTATGGCTACACCTTC. It translates to CASSYKGQLNYGYTF.

V and J are TRBV15 and TRBJ1-1; D perhaps matches TRBD1 (5 bases). The germline V and J ends were trimmed by 3 bases and 3 bases, with 14 bases remaining between them. The germline V gene encodes CDR1 LNHNV and CDR2 YYDKDF (reference sequence). The CDR3 sequence is 15 residues long. The CDR3 DNA sequence: TGTGCCACCAGCAGTCCCTGGGGACGAGACACTGAAGCTTTCTTT. The encoded protein is CATSSPWGRDTEAFF.

This clonotype was picked up many times. V is TRBV29-1 and J is TRBJ1-1; possible D gene TRBD1, 5 bases. The CDR3 totals 12 residues. V was cut by 6 bases and J by 3 bases, with 11 bases left in between. Germline-derived CDR1 and CDR2 are SQVTM and ANQGSEA. The CDR3 region is CSVQDTYTEAFF. The CDR3 DNA follows: TGCAGCGTACAGGACACCTACACTGAAGCTTTCTTT.

This clonotype has more than one count but fewer than ten. The chain combines TRBV20-1 with TRBJ2-7; D is unclear. This CDR3 is 14 amino acids long. The germline CDR1 and CDR2 sequences are DFQATT and SNEGSKA (reference sequence). Trimming removed 0 bases at V and 7 bases at J, with 16 bases between. The CDR3 protein is CSARDSWGKREQYF. The CDR3 nucleotides read TGCAGTGCTAGAGATTCGTGGGGTAAGCGTGAGCAGTACTTC.

This rearrangement joins TRBV7-2 to TRBJ2-5, with a tentative D call TRBD2 (5 bases). Germline V lookup: CDR1 SGHTA, CDR2 FQGNSA. V was trimmed by 4 bases and J by 13 bases, leaving 19 bases between them. The CDR3 runs 13 residues. Here the CDR3 reads CASSSSFRGVPYF. The CDR3 DNA sequence: TGTGCCAGCAGCTCGTCCTTTCGGGGAGTCCCGTACTTC.

This clonotype was seen a handful of times. V usage is TRBV3-1 and J usage is TRBJ2-5; TRBD2 might be the D (6 bases). The germline V gene encodes CDR1 LGHDT and CDR2 YNNKEL (reference sequence). V was clipped by 3 bases and J by 5 bases, with 19 bases between them. This CDR3 has 16 residues. CDR3 DNA: TGTGCCAGCAGCCATACCCGGGACTTAGAGGTGGAGACCCAGTACTTC. Its translation: CASSHTRDLEVETQYF.

This clonotype was observed a few times. The chain is built from TRBV28 and TRBJ1-1; D gene unclear. The CDR3 is made up of 14 amino acids. V lost 4 bases to trimming and J lost 1 base, with 10 bases between them. Germline assignment: CDR1 MDHEN and CDR2 SYDVKM. CDR3 nucleotide sequence: TGTGCCAGCAGTTCCCCCGGGGAGAACACTGAAGCTTTCTTT. Protein sequence: CASSSPGENTEAFF.

This clonotype was seen a few times. The chain is built from TRBV12-3 or TRBV12-4 and TRBJ2-7, with D perhaps matching TRBD1 (6 bases). V was pared by 6 bases and J by 1 base, with 16 bases between. The CDR3 contains 15 residues. For the CDR3, the DNA is TGTGCCAGCAGACATAGGACAGAGCCTTCCTACGAGCAGTACTTC. Translation gives CASRHRTEPSYEQYF.